This record covers a single T cell receptor beta chain. The antigen is unknown. Profiling relied on immunoSEQ multiplex PCR, and the TCRdb table lists in-frame clones only, not all of them. Seen here are over 1.4 million clones, around 95% observed once, and the top ten hold approximately 1.2%. This entry is derived from a study of shared clonotypes between healthy human individuals. Broader study findings: Shared clonotypes across all four donors exceeded non-shared ones in generation probability. Deeper or shallower sequencing was expected to change how clonotypes are shared among donors.

Germline CDR1 SQVTM, CDR2 ANQGSEA. V trimming: 3 bases; J trimming: 6 bases; junction bases outside the gene matches: 5. The CDR3 contains 13 residues. This sequence joins TRBV29-1 and TRBJ2-1; 7 bases agree with TRBD1. Material for sequencing was naive CD4+ T cells sorted from blood. Noted subset: CD45RA+ positively selected. The clonotype was recovered from a young man in good health. In DNA, the CDR3 is TGCAGCGTTGACAGGGGGATCTTCAATGAGCAGTTCTTC. Translation gives CSVDRGIFNEQFF.